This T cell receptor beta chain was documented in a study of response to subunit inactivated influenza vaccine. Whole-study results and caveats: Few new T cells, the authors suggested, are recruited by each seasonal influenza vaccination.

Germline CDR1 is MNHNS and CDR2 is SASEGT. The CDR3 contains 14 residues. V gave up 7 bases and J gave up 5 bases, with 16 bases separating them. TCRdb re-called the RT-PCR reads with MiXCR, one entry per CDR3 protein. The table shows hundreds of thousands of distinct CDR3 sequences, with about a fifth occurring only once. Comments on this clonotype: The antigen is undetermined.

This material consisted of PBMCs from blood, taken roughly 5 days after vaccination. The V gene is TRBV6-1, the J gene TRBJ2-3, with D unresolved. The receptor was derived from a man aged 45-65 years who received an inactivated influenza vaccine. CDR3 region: CASKMGSTGDTQYF. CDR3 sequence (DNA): TGTGCCAGCAAAATGGGATCGACGGGAGATACGCAGTATTTT.